This T cell receptor beta chain derives from a study of blood T cell dynamics during melanoma immunotherapy. Study details: Standard first-line treatment here was pembrolizumab or nivolumab plus ipilimumab in metastatic melanoma.

The germline V gene has CDR1 MDHEN and CDR2 SYDVKM. V was cut by 4 bases and J by 0 bases, with 19 bases left in between. The CDR3 runs to 17 residues. The method was immunoSEQ multiplex PCR; TCRdb's version includes in-frame clones alone and lacks a portion of them. There are about 13,000 clones in the sample; about 90% occur only once, and 3% to 4% lies in the top ten. Time point specified: pre-treatment baseline. One draw preceded checkpoint blockade; another followed its first cycle at week 3. Prior systemic cancer therapy, immunosuppressant use and other active malignancies excluded patients. The sequence was collected from a human donor with melanoma. The J gene is TRBJ2-7, the V gene TRBV28; D is ambiguous. The sequencing here drew on blood, taken from a patient treated with checkpoint blockade. The CDR3 region is CASSSKGVGFFSYEQYF. The CDR3 nucleotides are TGTGCCAGCAGTTCTAAGGGCGTAGGGTTCTTCTCCTACGAGCAGTACTTC. Using reference TRBV28 and TRBJ2-7 for the parts outside the CDR3, the full variable domain is DVKVTQSSRYLVKRTGEKVFLECVQDMDHENMFWYRQDPGLGLRLIYFSYDVKMKEKGDIPEGYSVSREKKERFSLILESASTNQTSMYLCASSSKGVGFFSYEQYFGPGTRLTVT.